The rows below give T cell receptor beta chains drawn from one sample of a study of identical twins. TCRdb independently ran MiXCR on the 5' RACE reads; one entry per CDR3 protein. Of under 250,000 distinct CDR3 sequences detected, 10% to 15% appear once; the ten largest clones hold around 4%. The same sample was also used in a study of yellow fever vaccine responses in identical twins.

The source material was memory (CD45RO+) T cells sorted from blood. The receptors originated from a young woman in good health. Each CDR3 is given with its conserved first and last residue. D genes are given only for firm matches. Rows may omit the clone size; those that give it use once, few, many or a size class.

J	V	D	size	DNA	CDR3
TRBJ2-7	TRBV11-2	-	many	TGTGCCAGCAGCCACCGACAGTTTACCTACGAGCAGTACTTC	CASSHRQFTYEQYF
TRBJ1-5	TRBV6-6	-	few	TGTGCCAGCAGTCCCCGGCAGGGGATCCATCAGCCCCAGCATTTT	CASSPRQGIHQPQHF
TRBJ2-7	TRBV4-3	-	-	TGCGCCAGCAGCCAAGCTGGAGGGGGGTCATTCGAGCAGTACTTC	CASSQAGGGSFEQYF
TRBJ2-2	TRBV28	-	few	TGTGCCAGCAGTTCCCCCGACTTCACCGGGGAGCTGTTTTTT	CASSSPDFTGELFF
TRBJ2-7	TRBV7-2	-	-	TGTGCCAGCAGCTTAGGTGGAGGCAGGTACTACGAGCAGTACTTC	CASSLGGGRYYEQYF
TRBJ2-1	TRBV27	TRBD2	few	TGTGCCAGAAGTTTACTGACTAGCGGGGGGGCCAATGAGCAGTTCTTC	CARSLLTSGGANEQFF
TRBJ2-2	TRBV29-1	-	few	TGCAGCGTTGTTTATGGAAACACCGGGGAGCTGTTTTTT	CSVVYGNTGELFF
TRBJ2-1	TRBV29-1	TRBD2	-	TGCAGCGGACTAGCGGGGGGGAGCTCCTACAATGAGCAGTTCTTC	CSGLAGGSSYNEQFF
TRBJ2-2	TRBV15	TRBD2	few	TGTGCCACCAGCAGGGAATTGGCGGGAGGTGGCACCGGGGAGCTGTTTTTT	CATSRELAGGGTGELFF
TRBJ2-1	TRBV10-3	-	-	TGTGCCATCAGTGAGTCCCAGCGGAGTACAAGGAATGAGCAGTTCTTC	CAISESQRSTRNEQFF